The source of this TCR beta chain is a study of T cell changes during pregnancy in multiple sclerosis. Repertoires were generated with immunoSEQ multiplex PCR, while TCRdb's copy carries only in-frame clones and drops some. The sample includes 30,000 to 45,000 clones, almost 95% of them seen just once. The specimen sequenced was PBMCs (not recorded whether the cells were cultured). This clonotype was sampled from a female donor with multiple sclerosis, enrolled in a pregnancy study.

The CDR3 is CASSLASGRTGELFF. The CDR3 DNA follows: TGTGCCAGCAGCTTAGCTTCCGGGAGGACCGGGGAGCTGTTTTTT. The chain is built from TRBV7-2 and TRBJ2-2; 7 bases map to TRBD2. V shed 0 bases, J shed 5 bases, and the junction held 3 bases outside the gene matches. Germline assignment: CDR1 SGHTA and CDR2 FQGNSA. This CDR3 comprises 15 residues.